This TCR beta chain was found in a study of shared clonotypes between healthy human individuals. Study-wide results and limits: An effect of sequencing depth on clonotype sharing among donors was expected. Against clonotypes common to all four donors, non-shared ones had lower generation probabilities.

Details on this clone: Its cognate antigen is unknown.

Produced via immunoSEQ multiplex PCR; TCRdb's table is partial and in-frame only. This sample has 600,000 to 700,000 clones; 73% occur once, and the top ten carry under 2%. Germline-derived CDR1 and CDR2 are KGHSH and LQKENI. V trimming: 2 bases; J trimming: 0 bases; junction bases outside the gene matches: 3. The CDR3 contains 17 residues. This TCR derives from a woman in her 30s in good health. The sequencing input was memory CD4+ T cells sorted from blood. The subset denotes: CD45RA-negative fraction. The V and J genes are TRBV18 and TRBJ2-6, with TRBD2 identical over 8 bases. The chain's CDR3 is CASSPTLAVSGANVLTF. The CDR3 DNA reads as TGTGCCAGCTCACCAACACTAGCGGTCTCTGGGGCCAACGTCCTGACTTTC.